Below, 25 T cell receptor beta chains from the same sample are listed, as sequenced in a study of a mutant IDH1 vaccine in newly diagnosed glioma. As to time point: baseline, week 1 (first vaccination visit). Stated treatment: pre-vaccination baseline after standard-of-care therapy. The table came from immunoSEQ multiplex PCR; TCRdb's copy has only in-frame clones and leaves some out. Of 70,000 to 95,000 clones detected, roughly 82% appear once; the ten largest clones hold about 5.6%. The input for sequencing was PBMCs, taken from a glioma patient treated with radiotherapy, temozolomide or both. These receptors all stem from a man aged 35-49 years with glioma. Some clones in this sample may be carry-over from other donors' samples.

The rearrangement links TRBV5-1 to TRBJ2-7; 10 positions agree with TRBD2. Germline CDR1 and CDR2: SGHRS and YFSETQ. V gave up 10 bases and J gave up 2 bases; unmatched junction bases: 9. The CDR3 length is 14 residues. The CDR3 spells CASSGRGPTYEQYF. The CDR3, as DNA: TGCGCCTCAAGCGGGAGGGGTCCTACCTACGAGCAGTACTTC.

V gene TRBV6-1 combines with J gene TRBJ1-2; a weak D match, TRBD1 (6 bases). Between the trimmed V and J ends, which lost 4 bases and 6 bases, there was a span of 15 bases. Germline V gene sequence: CDR1 MNHNS, CDR2 SASEGT. The CDR3 runs 14 residues. DNA of the CDR3: TGTGCCAGCAGTGGCCCCCGGGACAACAATGGCTACACCTTC. Its translation: CASSGPRDNNGYTF.

This clone is a singleton in its sample. The chain employs TRBV7-2 and TRBJ1-6; D ambiguous. This CDR3 has 16 amino acids. V lost 2 bases to trimming and J lost 0 bases, with 8 bases between them. CDR1 is SGHTA, CDR2 FQGNSA, per germline. CDR3 nucleotides: TGTGCCAGCAGCTTAAGACAAAGCTCCTATAATTCACCCCTCCACTTT. Residues: CASSLRQSSYNSPLHF. The entire variable domain, with the rest obtained from reference TRBV7-2 and TRBJ1-6, is as follows: GAGVSQSPSNKVTEKGKDVELRCDPISGHTALYWYRQSLGQGLEFLIYFQGNSAPDKSGLPSDRFSAERTGGSVSTLTIQRTQQEDSAVYLCASSLRQSSYNSPLHFGNGTRLTVT.

The V call is TRBV5-6, the J call TRBJ2-7; weak D call: TRBD1 (7 bases). CDR3 length: 14 amino acids. CDR1 and CDR2 (germline): SGHDT, YYEEEE. V gave up 0 bases and J gave up 3 bases, with 10 bases separating them. The CDR3, as DNA: TGTGCCAGCAGCTTGGCAGGGGGGAACTACGAGCAGTACTTC. It encodes CASSLAGGNYEQYF.

J is TRBJ2-7 and V is TRBV7-6, with D perhaps matching TRBD1 (6 bases). Germline CDR1 and CDR2: SGHVS and FNYEAQ. The germline V and J ends were trimmed by 4 bases and 1 base, with 11 bases remaining between them. The CDR3 length is 14 residues. CDR3 sequence reads: CASSYRVGSYEQYF. The CDR3 DNA reads as TGTGCCAGCAGCTACAGGGTCGGGTCCTACGAGCAGTACTTC.

This chain links TRBV18 with TRBJ2-5, with TRBD2 identical over 15 bases. V shed 1 base and J 4 bases; nucleotides not matched to a gene: 4. Germline CDR1 KGHSH, CDR2 LQKENI. The CDR3 totals 17 residues. For the CDR3, the DNA is TGTGCCAGCTCACCACGGACTAGCGGGGGGGTAGGAGAGACCCAGTACTTC. Its translation is CASSPRTSGGVGETQYF.

The chain uses TRBV18 and TRBJ2-7; 8 nucleotides line up with TRBD1. Germline CDR1 reads KGHSH; CDR2 reads LQKENI. The CDR3 is 13 residues long. After removal of 0 bases from V and 9 bases from J, the junction contained 4 bases not matched to a gene. CDR3 protein: CASSPPDRVGQYF. CDR3 bases: TGTGCCAGCTCACCACCGGACAGGGTTGGGCAGTACTTC.

The chain joins TRBV11-2 to TRBJ1-1; TRBD1 might be the D (6 bases). The length of the CDR3 is 15 residues. V lost 4 bases and J 6 bases, leaving 18 bases between the germline ends. Germline values: CDR1 SGHAT, CDR2 FQNNGV. The CDR3 DNA reads TGTGCCAGCAGCTGGTCGCCATACAGGGCCGCTGAAGCTTTCTTT. It encodes CASSWSPYRAAEAFF.

This chain connects TRBV20-1 to TRBJ2-7; D remains ambiguous. This CDR3 comprises 10 residues. Germline V gives CDR1 DFQATT, CDR2 SNEGSKA (reference sequence). This chain's CDR3 is CSGVGYEQYF. CDR3 nucleotide sequence: TGCAGCGGAGTCGGGTACGAGCAGTACTTC.

J is TRBJ1-5 and V is TRBV6-6; D is undetermined. CDR3 size: 14 residues. Germline CDR1 MNHNY, CDR2 SVGAGI (reference sequence). The V and J ends lost 6 bases and 2 bases respectively, with 11 bases between them. The CDR3 DNA is TGTGCCAGCAGAGGGCCTCACGGCAATCAGCCCCAGCATTTT. Residues: CASRGPHGNQPQHF.

This clone was observed a few times. The V and J genes are TRBV4-1 and TRBJ1-2; D not resolved. CDR3 length equals 14 residues. CDR1 is MGHRA and CDR2 is YSYEKL in the germline V gene. Trimming took 1 base from V and 4 from J, leaving 10 bases between them. The CDR3 region is CASSQVGEGYGYTF. The CDR3 DNA reads TGCGCCAGCAGCCAAGTCGGTGAGGGCTATGGCTACACCTTC.

The chain employs TRBV7-8 and TRBJ2-5; D uncertain. The CDR3 runs 13 residues. V dropped 3 bases and J dropped 2 bases, with 7 bases sitting between them. CDR1 and CDR2 (germline): SGHVS, FQNEAQ. CDR3 nucleotides: TGTGCCAGCAGCTTGGGCCGGCAAGAGACCCAGTACTTC. It is translated as CASSLGRQETQYF.

The count of this clone is one. V usage is TRBV6-6 and J usage is TRBJ2-4, with 9 bases identical to TRBD1. The CDR3 has 15 residues. In germline, CDR1 is MNHNY, CDR2 SVGAGI (reference sequence). V was pared by 5 bases and J by 4 bases, with 6 bases of the junction left unmatched. This chain's CDR3 is CASSTSGTGKNIQYF. DNA for the CDR3: TGTGCCAGCAGTACCTCCGGGACAGGGAAAAACATTCAGTACTTC.

This clone was observed a handful of times. The chain is built from TRBV7-6 and TRBJ2-2; unclear D gene. This CDR3 comprises 14 residues. V lost 0 bases and J 4 bases, leaving 6 bases between the germline ends. Germline assignment: CDR1 SGHVS and CDR2 FNYEAQ. CDR3 sequence: CASSLAGPTGELFF. For the CDR3, the DNA is TGTGCCAGCAGCTTAGCTGGCCCCACCGGGGAGCTGTTTTTT.

V and J are TRBV27 and TRBJ1-2, with D perhaps TRBD1 (5 bases). This CDR3 contains 13 residues. CDR1 and CDR2 from the germline V gene are MNHEY and SMNVEV (reference sequence). With 3 bases removed from V and 6 bases from J, the gap between germline ends came to 11 bases. CDR3: CASSLAGGDGYTF. The CDR3 bases are TGTGCCAGCAGTTTGGCGGGGGGGGATGGCTACACCTTC.

This clone occurred a few times. The V gene is TRBV6-5, the J gene TRBJ2-7; 7 nucleotides line up with TRBD1. This CDR3 has 12 amino acids. V lost 6 bases, J lost 3 bases, and 2 bases stayed unmatched. Germline CDR1 is MNHEY and CDR2 is SVGAGI. CDR3 region: CASSRDSYEQYF. DNA for the CDR3: TGTGCCAGCAGCCGGGACAGCTACGAGCAGTACTTC.

The chain carries TRBV29-1 and TRBJ2-2; TRBD1 matches at 9 bases. The CDR3 is 14 residues long. Germline CDR1 is SQVTM and CDR2 is ANQGSEA. Trimming removed 5 bases from V and 6 bases from J; junction bases left unmatched: 7. The CDR3 is CSVTGTGKAGELFF. DNA of the CDR3: TGCAGCGTTACCGGGACAGGGAAAGCCGGGGAGCTGTTTTTT.

The rearrangement uses TRBV5-4 and TRBJ1-1, with D unclear. The CDR3 covers 13 residues. Germline V gene sequence: CDR1 SGHNT, CDR2 YYREEE (reference sequence). V was cut by 1 base and J by 1 base, with 5 bases left in between. Here the CDR3 reads CASSLNENTEAFF. In DNA form, the CDR3 reads TGTGCCAGCAGCTTGAATGAGAACACTGAAGCTTTCTTT.

CDR3 loop: CASSPVRSRDGYSPLHF. CDR3 sequence (DNA): TGCGCCAGCAGCCCAGTGAGGAGTCGGGACGGTTATTCACCCCTCCACTTT. The chain recombines TRBV5-1 with TRBJ1-6; D possibly corresponds to TRBD1 (5 bases). There are 17 residues in the CDR3. The V gene lost 4 bases and the J gene lost 8 bases, with 22 bases spanning the gap. Germline V lookup: CDR1 SGHRS, CDR2 YFSETQ.

V usage is TRBV30 and J usage is TRBJ1-2; D unclear. In germline, CDR1 is GTSNPN, CDR2 SVGIG (reference sequence). The CDR3 loop spans 15 amino acids. The germline V and J ends were trimmed by 2 bases and 5 bases, with 18 bases remaining between them. The CDR3, as DNA: TGTGCCTGGAGTACGTTCACCGGGCCTCCATATGGCTACACCTTC. Translating gives CAWSTFTGPPYGYTF.

J is TRBJ2-2 and V is TRBV5-6, with 7 bases fitting TRBD1. The CDR3 length is 15 residues. The trim removed 0 bases at V and 3 bases at J, leaving 2 bases unmatched. Germline lookup yields CDR1 SGHDT and CDR2 YYEEEE. In nucleotides, the CDR3 is TGTGCCAGCAGCTTGGGGGACAGATACACCGGGGAGCTGTTTTTT. As protein: CASSLGDRYTGELFF.

This chain uses TRBV15 with TRBJ1-1; a possible D gene is TRBD1 (5 bases). Germline CDR1 and CDR2: LNHNV and YYDKDF (reference sequence). V was cut by 5 bases and J by 3 bases, with 10 bases left in between. This CDR3 comprises 13 residues. The CDR3 sequence: CATSQGFDTEAFF. CDR3 sequence (DNA): TGTGCCACCAGCCAGGGATTTGACACTGAAGCTTTCTTT.

The V and J genes are TRBV7-9 and TRBJ2-2; 10 nucleotides agree with TRBD2. The V segment lost 5 bases and the J segment 7 bases; nucleotides outside the gene matches: 7. The CDR3 sequence is 15 residues long. Germline V CDR1 and CDR2: SEHNR, FQNEAQ (reference sequence). CDR3 DNA sequence: TGTGCCAGCAGCCCGAGCGGGGGGGCGTTCGGGGAGCTGTTTTTT. This translates into CASSPSGGAFGELFF.

The CDR3 reads CASSLVAGGPGTQYF. The CDR3 DNA reads as TGTGCCAGCAGTCTAGTAGCGGGGGGGCCCGGGACCCAGTACTTC. The chain combines TRBV27 with TRBJ2-5, with 11 bases matching TRBD2. This CDR3 has 15 amino acids. The trim removed 5 bases at V and 7 bases at J, leaving 9 bases unmatched. Germline V gene data show CDR1 as MNHEY and CDR2 as SMNVEV (reference sequence).

This sequence joins TRBV27 and TRBJ1-6, with 9 bases identical to TRBD1. The CDR3 has 15 amino acids. In germline, CDR1 is MNHEY, CDR2 SMNVEV (reference sequence). J was trimmed by 6 bases and V by 5 bases; bases with no gene match: 5. In DNA, the CDR3 is TGTGCCAGCAGTCCCCAGGACAGGGGTAATTCACCCCTCCACTTT. This gives the protein CASSPQDRGNSPLHF.